This T cell receptor (beta chain) was found in a study of human thymus T cells. Germline V CDR1 and CDR2: SNHLY, FYNNEI. The CDR3 extends over 14 amino acids. Between the trimmed V and J ends, which lost 6 bases and 3 bases, there was a span of 11 bases. The repertoire was sequenced with immunoSEQ multiplex PCR; TCRdb's copy has only in-frame clones and lacks some. The data show roughly 54,000 clones, approximately 93% seen once. This clone was detected only once. Antigen: not known. Study-wide findings and caveats: Thymic and blood repertoires seemed to favor certain V and J genes.

The chain joins TRBV2 to TRBJ2-2; a possible D gene is TRBD1 (6 bases). Sequencing used blood. The clonotype was recovered from a boy less than two years old with a congenital heart defect but otherwise immunologically healthy. The CDR3 DNA sequence: TGTGCCAGCAGGCTTGACAGGTACACCGGGGAGCTGTTTTTT. It specifies CASRLDRYTGELFF.